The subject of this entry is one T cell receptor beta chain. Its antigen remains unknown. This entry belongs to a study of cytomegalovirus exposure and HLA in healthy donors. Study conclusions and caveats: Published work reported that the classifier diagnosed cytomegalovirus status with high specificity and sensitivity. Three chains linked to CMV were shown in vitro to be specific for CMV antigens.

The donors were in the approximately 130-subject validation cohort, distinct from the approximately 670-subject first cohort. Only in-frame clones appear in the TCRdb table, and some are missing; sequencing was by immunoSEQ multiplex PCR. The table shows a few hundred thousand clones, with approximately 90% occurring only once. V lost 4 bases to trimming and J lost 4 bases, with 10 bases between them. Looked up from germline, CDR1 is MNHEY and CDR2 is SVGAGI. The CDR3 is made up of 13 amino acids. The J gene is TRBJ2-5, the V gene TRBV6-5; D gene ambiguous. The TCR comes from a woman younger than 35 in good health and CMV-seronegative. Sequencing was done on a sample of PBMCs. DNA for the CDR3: TGTGCCAGCAGTTCTGCACTTCTAGAGACCCAGTACTTC. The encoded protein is CASSSALLETQYF.